This TCR beta chain was retrieved from a study of T cell responses to AZD1222 COVID-19 vaccine (dated by TCRdb to 2020 to 2023). Turning to the overall study: Because spike-specific TCR depth and breadth did not differ between the two schedules, AZD1222 recipients who got a second dose at roughly 4 weeks were pooled with those who got a second dose at roughly 12 weeks. Trial participants were enrolled into age subgroups of 18-55, 56-69 and 70-plus years, which contained about 150, 27 and 61 TCR-sequenced participants, respectively. TCR sequencing was performed for over 230 trial participants, of whom some 200 were given two doses of AZD1222 and about 25 were given two doses of MenACWY control vaccine.

The CDR3 regions of human TCRbeta chains were analyzed by immunosequencing. Concerning the study's data processing: Repertoire TCRs were checked for matches against a reference library of SARS-CoV-2-specific TCRs that had been generated using the MIRA antigen-specificity platform. Breadth was defined as the fraction of unique TCRs that were SARS-CoV-2-associated. Depth was defined as the fraction of total T cells that were SARS-CoV-2-associated. Each spike-specific TCR was assigned to its reactive spike region and to a CD4 or CD8 class using the MIRA data. Log10-transformed breadth and depth values were compared by one-way ANOVA with Sidak's multiple comparisons tests. What TCRdb holds here is the immuneACCESS table cut down to in-frame rearrangements. Part of the clones is not present; checked against another copy, under half of the missing clones reflect an unresolved V gene, and the others are unexplained. V and J calls and clone size are given by that table; D and trimming were obtained from the DNA. In all, the sample holds under 150,000 clones, and more than 90% of those were seen once. The ten largest clonotypes hold roughly 1.7% of the sample.

What the research found in general, with its limitations: Spike-specific TCR breadth and depth rose significantly after two AZD1222 doses compared with day 0 and with MenACWY recipients. Most participants were white British and females outnumbered males, and the authors suggested that clonal diversity may have been underestimated. The 56-69-year group was small, and its depth increase did not reach significance, likely because of low power. CD4 TCRs associated with the vaccine covered the entire spike protein, and the dominant responses were in regions 160-218 and 743-854. Conclusions about previously exposed vaccinees are limited because only a handful of AZD1222 recipients were SARS-CoV-2 seropositive at baseline. Because no day 14 peak-response samples were available, the repertoires could be characterized only after the peak T cell response. Nearly half of unique spike-specific TCRs reportedly recognized epitopes outside regions mutated in the B.1.351 and B.1.1.7 variants.

V is trimmed back by 3 bases and J by 7 bases, and the junction contains 2 bases that no gene match accounts for. The CDR3 holds 13 amino acids from the cysteine to the phenylalanine. Only CDR3 DNA is held: 39 bases, read in frame from base 1. The CDR1 and CDR2 encoded by the germline V gene are SGHTA and FQGNSA. The sample's time point label, in plain terms: baseline before first vaccination. Vaccinee samples came from UK trials COV001 and COV002, including a single-blind randomized controlled phase 2/3 trial of AZD1222 (ChAdOx1 nCoV-19) in healthy adults. For TCRbeta chain sequencing, PBMC samples from trial participants were taken at day 0 and at day 28 after the second dose. As for this clone: No antigen is known for it. Per-nucleotide qualities are absent, and no much larger clonotype sits a single base away.

The sequence links TRBV7-2 to TRBJ2-1, with 8 central nucleotides matching TRBD2. The sequencing here drew on peripheral blood, taken on day 0 of AZD1222 vaccination. The origin of this receptor is an adult in good health. The CDR3 is CASSFGTSNEQFF. The DNA is TGTGCCAGCAGCTTCGGGACTAGTAATGAGCAGTTCTTC.